This T cell receptor beta chain came from a study of CD8 T cells in Susac syndrome. The RNA input was 0.5 to 1 ug, and it was reverse transcribed with random hexamers. TCRdb processed the immunoSEQ multiplex PCR reads anew with MiXCR; each CDR3 protein has one entry. Of about 120,000 distinct CDR3 sequences in the sample, just under 95% were seen once. Germline V gene sequence: CDR1 LGHNA, CDR2 YSLEER. V dropped 2 bases and J dropped 5 bases, with 13 bases sitting between them. There are 14 residues in the CDR3. CD8+ and CD4+ T cells circulating in blood were sequenced for TCR beta. While CD8+ and CD4+ T cells were isolated negatively, TEMRA cells were enriched by FACS.

Specimen: CD8+ T cells from PBMCs. This clonotype was obtained from a human donor in good health. The V gene is TRBV4-3, the J gene TRBJ2-7; D may be TRBD2 (5 bases). The CDR3 sequence: CASSQRAVRDEQYF. The CDR3 region has the DNA TGCGCCAGCAGCCAAAGAGCGGTCCGCGACGAGCAGTACTTC.